One TCR beta chain is described in this entry. Enrollees, about 18 to 89 years old, lived in roughly 24 US areas. Self-reported history from a screening survey and questionnaire set each donor's cohort. Measured with immunoSEQ multiplex PCR; TCRdb has only the in-frame clones, and not every one. The sample gives roughly 190,000 clones, approximately 84% of which show up once; 3.2% is in the top ten. This sample stems from a study of blood T cell repertoires in COVID-19. Study-level information: Sites across the United States, Italy and Spain contributed samples from acute and convalescent COVID-19. T cells, B-cell-depleted T cells, or PBMCs supplied cDNA or gDNA.

This CDR3 has 14 residues. CDR1 and CDR2 (germline): MDHEN, SYDVKM. V was pared by 6 bases and J by 1 base, with 12 bases between. The clonotype comes from a woman aged 25 to 39 who had recovered from COVID-19. The sequenced material came from PBMCs or T cells enriched from blood (not recorded which). V and J are TRBV28 and TRBJ1-1; no clear D gene. The chain's CDR3 is CASSPIDKNTEAFF. The CDR3 DNA reads as TGTGCCAGCAGCCCGATCGACAAGAACACTGAAGCTTTCTTT.